This note documents a single T cell receptor beta chain sequence. Its antigen is not identified. Clones were read by immunoSEQ multiplex PCR, and TCRdb kept only the in-frame ones, dropping some. The sample gives roughly 150,000 clones, 94% of which show up once; roughly 5% is in the top ten. The data derive from a study of T cell responses to AZD1222 COVID-19 vaccine. Study-wide results and caveats: Just a handful of AZD1222 recipients were seropositive at baseline.

Germline V gene data show CDR1 as LNHDA and CDR2 as SQIVND (reference sequence). The V and J ends lost 7 bases and 4 bases respectively, with 8 bases between them. The CDR3 is 11 amino acids. This specimen consisted of peripheral blood, obtained 28 days after the second AZD1222 dose. This TCR was sampled from an adult who received the AZD1222 COVID-19 vaccine. The V and J genes are TRBV19 and TRBJ2-7; D ambiguous. The CDR3 DNA reads TGTGCCAGTACGTGGAATTACGAGCAGTACTTC. Encoded protein: CASTWNYEQYF.